This T cell receptor (beta chain) was captured by sequencing in a study of control samples from healthy donors and cancer patients. CDR1 and CDR2 (germline): LGHNT, FRNRAP. The V segment lost 1 base and the J segment 1 base; nucleotides outside the gene matches: 0. The CDR3 runs to 15 residues. Produced via immunoSEQ multiplex PCR; TCRdb's table is partial and in-frame only. There are about 270,000 clones in the sample; approximately 80% occur only once, and 10% to 15% lies in the top ten. The J gene is TRBJ2-3, the V gene TRBV12-5, with TRBD2 identical over 9 bases. The TCR originated in a woman in her sixties with lung cancer. The sample was PBMCs. The CDR3 DNA reads as TGTGCTAGTGGTTTGGGACTAGCGGGCACAGATACGCAGTATTTT. This sequence encodes CASGLGLAGTDTQYF. The full variable domain, its missing parts supplied by reference TRBV12-5 and TRBJ2-3, is DARVTQTPRHKVTEMGQEVTMRCQPILGHNTVFWYRQTMMQGLELLAYFRNRAPLDDSGMPKDRFSAEMPDATLATLKIQPSEPRDSAVYFCASGLGLAGTDTQYFGPGTRLTVL.